This TCR beta chain was identified during a study of CD8+CD57+ T cells in acquired aplastic anemia. Comments on this clonotype: The antigen remains undetermined.

The CDR3 covers 14 residues. Trimming stripped 2 bases from V and 10 bases from J, with 12 bases between. The V gene's germline CDR1 is MDHEN and CDR2 SYDVKM. Notes on the study in general: The study found no significant CD8+ Simpson's diversity difference between patients and controls.

Sequenced patients had shown CD8+CD57+ cell expansion by flow cytometry. The enrolled patients all had severe acquired aplastic anemia. Blood sampling was performed on the patients, and none of them had received therapy by then. Genomic DNA acted as the template from which TCR beta VDJ combination and CDR3 sequence profiling were carried out. Using its own MiXCR run on the reads, TCRdb lists one record per CDR3 protein. The sample records 450,000 to 550,000 distinct CDR3 sequences, roughly 34% being singletons. Material for sequencing was sorted CD4+, CD8+, or CD8+CD57+ T cells (not recorded which) from PBMCs. The source of this sequence is a human donor with aplastic anemia. V gene TRBV28 combines with J gene TRBJ1-6, with D possibly matching TRBD1 (6 bases). The CDR3 nucleotides are TGTGCCAGCAGTTTAACAACAGGGCGGTCACCCCTCCACTTT. It encodes CASSLTTGRSPLHF.